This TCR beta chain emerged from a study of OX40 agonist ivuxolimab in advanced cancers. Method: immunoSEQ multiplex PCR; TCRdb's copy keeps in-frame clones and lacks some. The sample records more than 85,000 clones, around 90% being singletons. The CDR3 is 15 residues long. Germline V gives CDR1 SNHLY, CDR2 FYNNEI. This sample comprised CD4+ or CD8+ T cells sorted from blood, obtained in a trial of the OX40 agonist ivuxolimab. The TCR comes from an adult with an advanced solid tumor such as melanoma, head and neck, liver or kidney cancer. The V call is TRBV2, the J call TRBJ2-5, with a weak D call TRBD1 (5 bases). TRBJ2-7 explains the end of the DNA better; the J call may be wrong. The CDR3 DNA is TGTGCCAGCAGAGAGACAGCCCAGATCATCTACGAGCAGTACTTC. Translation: CASRETAQIIYEQYF.